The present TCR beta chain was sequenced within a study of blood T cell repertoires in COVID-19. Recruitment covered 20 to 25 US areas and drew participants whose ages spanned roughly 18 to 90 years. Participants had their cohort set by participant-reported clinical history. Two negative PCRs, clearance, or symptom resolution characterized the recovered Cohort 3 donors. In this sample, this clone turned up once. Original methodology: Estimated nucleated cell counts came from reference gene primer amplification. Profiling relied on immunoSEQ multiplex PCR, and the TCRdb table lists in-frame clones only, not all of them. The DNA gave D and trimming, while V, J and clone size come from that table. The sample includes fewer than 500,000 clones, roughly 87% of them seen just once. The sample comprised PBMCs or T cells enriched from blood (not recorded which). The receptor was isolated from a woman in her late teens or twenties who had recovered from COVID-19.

The CDR3 protein is CASSPIGQGLNTEAFF. The CDR3 DNA reads TGTGCCAGCAGCCCCATCGGACAGGGATTGAACACTGAAGCTTTCTTT. This chain connects TRBV3-1 (or the pseudogene TRBV3-2) to TRBJ1-1; TRBD1 agrees at 8 bases. Germline V gene data show CDR1 as LGHDT and CDR2 as YNNKEL (reference sequence). Trimming at V came to 4 bases and at J to 0 bases, leaving 7 bases not matched to a gene. The CDR3 consists of 16 residues.